The clone carrying this T cell receptor beta chain was detected once. Its antigen is not identified. Repertoires were generated with immunoSEQ multiplex PCR, while TCRdb's copy carries only in-frame clones and drops some. This table holds some 300,000 clones, around 84% found once. The data stem from a study of Ad26.COV2.S vaccination and SARS-CoV-2 variants. Findings of the study overall: Placebo and vaccine recipients had non-spike TCR breadth that was similar.

The treatment is: around 19 received Ad26.COV2.S at low or high dose, single or two shots; roughly five received placebo; per-sample allocation not given. Day 63 after the first vaccine or placebo injection was the time point for sampling. Vaccination employed an Ad26 vector expressing the Wuhan-strain SARS-CoV-2 spike. The CDR3 is 14 residues long. V was pared by 5 bases and J by 4 bases, with 12 bases between. Per germline, CDR1 MNHEY and CDR2 SVGAGI. The sample consisted of peripheral blood, taken in a trial of Ad26.COV2.S vaccine versus placebo. V gene TRBV6-5 combines with J gene TRBJ1-3; tentative D call: TRBD1 (6 bases). This TCR was recovered from a person between 18 and 65 years old who received the Ad26.COV2.S COVID-19 vaccine or a placebo. CDR3: CASSNRENGNTIYF. DNA for the CDR3: TGTGCCAGCAGTAACAGGGAGAACGGAAACACCATATATTTT.